Listed here are 26 T cell receptor beta chains from one sample, sequenced in a study of cytomegalovirus exposure and HLA in healthy donors. The PCR ran on 60 Vbeta and 13 Jbeta primers. Sequencing was performed with immunoSEQ multiplex PCR; in TCRdb, only in-frame clones are kept and a portion is missing. The sample holds approximately 96,000 clones, around 67% seen once. Material for sequencing was PBMCs. The receptors here all came from a male donor in good health and CMV-seronegative.

This clone was picked up one time. The CDR3 sequence is CSVEGRTGSTYNEQFF. The CDR3 nucleotides read TGCAGCGTTGAAGGGCGGACAGGGAGCACCTACAATGAGCAGTTCTTC. The chain is built from TRBV29-1 and TRBJ2-1; TRBD1 matches at 8 bases. This CDR3 region has 16 residues. Trimming took 1 base from V and 2 from J; bases not matched to a gene: 7. Germline V CDR1 and CDR2: SQVTM, ANQGSEA.

The rearrangement links TRBV5-6 to TRBJ2-1, with 11 nucleotides matching TRBD1. CDR1 is SGHDT and CDR2 is YYEEEE in the germline V gene. The junction had 4 bases not matched to a gene; V was cut back by 3 bases and J by 5 bases. This CDR3 has 15 amino acids. The chain's CDR3 is CASSWDRGINNEQFF. The DNA of the CDR3 is TGTGCCAGCAGCTGGGACAGGGGGATTAACAATGAGCAGTTCTTC.

This clone was detected only a few times. The chain carries TRBV9 and TRBJ2-5; D unclear. Trimming pared 0 bases from V and 2 bases from J, leaving 5 bases between. CDR3 size: 13 residues. Germline V gene data show CDR1 as SGDLS and CDR2 as YYNGEE. DNA for the CDR3: TGTGCCAGCAGCGTAGAGCCACAAGAGACCCAGTACTTC. Its translation: CASSVEPQETQYF. The entire variable domain, with the rest obtained from reference TRBV9 and TRBJ2-5, is as follows: DSGVTQTPKHLITATGQRVTLRCSPRSGDLSVYWYQQSLDQGLQFLIQYYNGEERAKGNILERFSAQQFPDLHSELNLSSLELGDSALYFCASSVEPQETQYFGPGTRLLVL.

The chain recombines TRBV28 with TRBJ2-7; no reliable D call. The CDR3 contains 13 residues. Deletions cut 7 bases from V and 0 bases from J, with 10 bases between. Per germline, CDR1 MDHEN and CDR2 SYDVKM. The CDR3: CASIQESSYEQYF. CDR3 nucleotides: TGTGCCAGCATCCAGGAAAGCTCCTACGAGCAGTACTTC.

The V gene is TRBV5-8, the J gene TRBJ1-4; no definite D call. From germline, CDR1 is SGHTS and CDR2 YDEGEE. The CDR3 covers 14 residues. V was pared by 0 bases and J by 7 bases, with 10 bases between. The CDR3, as DNA: TGTGCCAGCAGCTTGGCTGGTCGGGGTGAAAAACTGTTTTTT. This encodes CASSLAGRGEKLFF.

The chain links TRBV7-3 to TRBJ2-5; 9 positions match TRBD2. The length of the CDR3 is 17 residues. The V gene end was trimmed by 1 base and the J gene end by 0 bases; junction bases not matched to a gene: 6. CDR1 is SGHTA, CDR2 FQGTGA, per germline. The CDR3 DNA reads TGTGCCAGCAGCTTAAGGCTAGCGGGATCCAACCAAGAGACCCAGTACTTC. Its translation: CASSLRLAGSNQETQYF.

V usage is TRBV5-1 and J usage is TRBJ1-2; 9 positions match TRBD1. Looked up from germline, CDR1 is SGHRS and CDR2 is YFSETQ. The V gene end was trimmed by 5 bases and the J gene end by 9 bases; junction bases not matched to a gene: 14. The CDR3 totals 15 residues. The CDR3 sequence: CASRGSPTGGRSYTF. The CDR3, as DNA: TGCGCCAGCAGGGGGTCCCCGACAGGGGGAAGGAGCTACACCTTC.

V is TRBV29-1 and J is TRBJ2-1; D might be TRBD2 (5 bases). V was pared by 3 bases and J by 13 bases, with 10 bases between. The V gene's germline CDR1 is SQVTM and CDR2 ANQGSEA. The CDR3 is made up of 10 amino acids. CDR3 residues: CSVDWENQFF. The CDR3 nucleotides read TGCAGCGTTGATTGGGAGAATCAGTTCTTC.

The V and J genes are TRBV7-7 and TRBJ2-2; possible D gene TRBD1, 5 bases. Germline V lookup: CDR1 SSHAT, CDR2 FNYEAQ (reference sequence). The CDR3 covers 14 residues. V was cut by 5 bases and J by 1 base, with 8 bases left in between. The CDR3 loop is CASSKTVNTGELFF. DNA for the CDR3: TGTGCCAGCAGCAAGACAGTGAACACCGGGGAGCTGTTTTTT.

The J gene is TRBJ2-3, the V gene TRBV7-3; TRBD2 aligns across 10 bases. The CDR3 has 15 amino acids. Germline V gene data show CDR1 as SGHTA and CDR2 as FQGTGA. Trimming took 5 bases from V and 4 from J; bases not matched to a gene: 6. CDR3 in amino acids: CASSQLAGRADTQYF. The CDR3 region has the DNA TGTGCCAGCAGCCAACTAGCGGGAAGGGCAGATACGCAGTATTTT.

This clone was detected only a few times. This sequence joins TRBV7-2 and TRBJ2-7; a weak D match, TRBD2 (6 bases). CDR3 length equals 14 residues. Germline V gives CDR1 SGHTA, CDR2 FQGNSA. With 2 bases removed from V and 2 bases from J, the gap between germline ends came to 10 bases. The CDR3: CASSLMPGAYEQYF. Here the CDR3 DNA reads TGTGCCAGCAGCTTAATGCCGGGGGCCTACGAGCAGTACTTC. Full variable domain (missing parts from reference TRBV7-2 and TRBJ2-7): GAGVSQSPSNKVTEKGKDVELRCDPISGHTALYWYRQSLGQGLEFLIYFQGNSAPDKSGLPSDRFSAERTGGSVSTLTIQRTQQEDSAVYLCASSLMPGAYEQYFGPGTRLTVT.

V and J are TRBV11-2 and TRBJ2-3; 7 nucleotides line up with TRBD1. CDR1 is SGHAT, CDR2 FQNNGV, per germline. The V gene end was trimmed by 1 base and the J gene end by 5 bases; junction bases not matched to a gene: 6. CDR3 length equals 15 residues. CDR3 nucleotide sequence: TGTGCCAGCAGCTTAGGGGCAGGGGGTCTAGATACGCAGTATTTT. Translating gives CASSLGAGGLDTQYF. The variable domain in full, completed from reference TRBV11-2 and TRBJ2-3, reads EAGVAQSPRYKIIEKRQSVAFWCNPISGHATLYWYQQILGQGPKLLIQFQNNGVVDDSQLPKDRFSAERLKGVDSTLKIQPAKLEDSAVYLCASSLGAGGLDTQYFGPGTRLTVL.

Notes on this clone: An end of the junction differs from the germline gene, which may be a read error. The rearrangement links TRBV7-9 to TRBJ1-5, with 9 nucleotides matching TRBD1. CDR3 length equals 17 residues. The V gene's germline CDR1 is SEHNR and CDR2 FQNEAQ (reference sequence). CDR3 protein: CSSSLGTGSIGNQPQHF. In DNA, the CDR3 is TGTTCCAGCAGCCTTGGGACAGGGTCGATTGGCAATCAGCCCCAGCATTTT.

The V gene is TRBV7-8, the J gene TRBJ1-2; tentatively, D is TRBD1 (5 bases). The germline CDR1 and CDR2 sequences are SGHVS and FQNEAQ. The CDR3 contains 13 residues. V was pared by 2 bases and J by 7 bases, with 11 bases between. CDR3 DNA: TGTGCCAGCAGCTTACAGGGTGTTTTTGGCTACACCTTC. Its protein product is CASSLQGVFGYTF. The whole variable domain, remainder taken from reference TRBV7-8 and TRBJ1-2, is GAGVSQSPRYKVAKRGQDVALRCDPISGHVSLFWYQQALGQGPEFLTYFQNEAQLDKSGLPSDRFFAERPEGSVSTLKIQRTQQEDSAVYLCASSLQGVFGYTFGSGTRLTVV.

The rearrangement links TRBV7-9 to TRBJ2-7; 8 nucleotides match TRBD2. Germline assignment: CDR1 SEHNR and CDR2 FQNEAQ (reference sequence). CDR3 length: 15 residues. The ends lost 5 bases at V and 0 bases at J; junction bases unmatched: 6. The CDR3 region has the DNA TGTGCCAGCAGCCCTTTAGCGGGGTCCTCCTACGAGCAGTACTTC. Protein product: CASSPLAGSSYEQYF.

Only one count was recorded for this clone. The J gene is TRBJ1-4, the V gene TRBV28; weak D call: TRBD1 (5 bases). The CDR3 totals 15 residues. The germline V gene encodes CDR1 MDHEN and CDR2 SYDVKM. V lost 4 bases, J lost 3 bases, and 12 bases lay in between. This chain's CDR3 is CASSSAGGANEKLFF. The CDR3 DNA follows: TGTGCCAGCAGTTCAGCGGGAGGGGCTAATGAAAAACTGTTTTTT.

The chain is built from TRBV7-2 and TRBJ2-2, with TRBD2 matching 9 bases. Germline CDR1 reads SGHTA; CDR2 reads FQGNSA. The V and J ends lost 5 bases and 0 bases, in that order; junction bases with no gene match: 1. CDR3 length: 15 amino acids. CDR3 in amino acids: CASSAGGSNTGELFF. The CDR3 DNA is TGTGCCAGCAGCGCGGGGGGGTCGAACACCGGGGAGCTGTTTTTT.

This sequence joins TRBV27 and TRBJ2-7; possibly TRBD2 for D (7 bases). V was trimmed by 5 bases and J by 2 bases, leaving 13 bases between them. This CDR3 is 14 amino acids long. Germline loops: CDR1 MNHEY, CDR2 SMNVEV (reference sequence). The CDR3 coding sequence is TGTGCCAGCAGTCTGGGGGGGCCGCCCTACGAGCAGTACTTC. Its translation: CASSLGGPPYEQYF.

About this clone itself: Other nucleotide sequences in the sample specify the same CDR3. The chain couples TRBV6-8 to TRBJ2-7, with 7 positions matching TRBD2. The CDR3 runs to 14 residues. The germline V gene encodes CDR1 MNHGY and CDR2 SAAAGT. Trimming took 5 bases from V and 2 from J; bases not matched to a gene: 6. The CDR3 coding sequence is TGTGCCAGCAGTCGGGGAGGGGTGGCCTACGAGCAGTACTTC. The encoded protein is CASSRGGVAYEQYF.

The rearrangement links TRBV29-1 to TRBJ2-7; 7 bases fit TRBD1. The CDR3 is 13 residues long. The V and J ends lost 6 bases and 3 bases, in that order; junction bases with no gene match: 8. Germline assignment: CDR1 SQVTM and CDR2 ANQGSEA. CDR3 nucleotides: TGCAGCGTCGGACTGACAGGGAACTACGAGCAGTACTTC. The encoded protein is CSVGLTGNYEQYF.

The genes are TRBV5-1 and TRBJ2-2; tentative D call: TRBD1 (6 bases). The CDR3 contains 17 residues. CDR1 is SGHRS and CDR2 is YFSETQ in the germline V gene. Deletions cut 4 bases from V and 2 bases from J, with 18 bases between. Here the CDR3 DNA reads TGCGCCAGCAGCCCTCAGACAATACAGGGCAACACCGGGGAGCTGTTTTTT. Translation: CASSPQTIQGNTGELFF. The variable domain in full, completed from reference TRBV5-1 and TRBJ2-2, reads KAGVTQTPRYLIKTRGQQVTLSCSPISGHRSVSWYQQTPGQGLQFLFEYFSETQRNKGNFPGRFSGRQFSNSRSEMNVSTLELGDSALYLCASSPQTIQGNTGELFFGEGSRLTVL.

V gene TRBV7-2 combines with J gene TRBJ2-1, with D possibly TRBD1 on 6 matching bases. CDR1 is SGHTA, CDR2 FQGNSA, per germline. The V end lost 6 bases, the J end lost 0 bases, and 15 bases lay between the germline ends. The CDR3 covers 16 residues. The CDR3 loop is CASSAPGQSSYNEQFF. The CDR3 DNA is TGTGCCAGCAGTGCACCGGGACAAAGCTCCTACAATGAGCAGTTCTTC.

This chain connects TRBV19 to TRBJ1-2; D is unresolved. V was cut by 0 bases and J by 8 bases, with 16 bases left in between. Germline CDR1 LNHDA, CDR2 SQIVND (reference sequence). The CDR3 extends over 15 amino acids. The CDR3 protein is CASSIDHEGTGGYTF. The DNA for the CDR3 is TGTGCCAGTAGTATAGATCACGAGGGAACTGGCGGCTACACCTTC. The full variable domain, with the rest looked up from reference TRBV19 and TRBJ1-2, is DGGITQSPKYLFRKEGQNVTLSCEQNLNHDAMYWYRQDPGQGLRLIYYSQIVNDFQKGDIAEGYSVSREKKESFPLTVTSAQKNPTAFYLCASSIDHEGTGGYTFGSGTRLTVV.

The rearrangement uses TRBV30 and TRBJ2-7; no definite D call. Germline CDR1 is GTSNPN and CDR2 is SVGIG (reference sequence). The CDR3 sequence is 12 residues long. V lost 2 bases to trimming and J lost 5 bases, with 10 bases between them. The CDR3 nucleotides read TGTGCCTGGAGTCGGTCCCTCAACGAGCAGTACTTC. This sequence encodes CAWSRSLNEQYF.

The rearrangement uses TRBV7-6 and TRBJ2-7; D not certain. Between the trimmed V and J ends, which lost 5 bases and 0 bases, there was a span of 8 bases. This CDR3 contains 13 residues. Germline V gene data show CDR1 as SGHVS and CDR2 as FNYEAQ. The CDR3 nucleotides are TGTGCCAGCAGCAAAGCTAGCTCCTACGAGCAGTACTTC. As protein: CASSKASSYEQYF.

This clone occurred once. The chain joins TRBV9 to TRBJ1-2; D not resolved. Germline V lookup: CDR1 SGDLS, CDR2 YYNGEE. Trimming pared 0 bases from V and 6 bases from J, leaving 6 bases between. The CDR3 is 12 amino acids. The CDR3 nucleotides are TGTGCCAGCAGCGTAGGGGCTCATGGCTACACCTTC. Its translation: CASSVGAHGYTF.